This T cell receptor (beta chain) was identified during a study of T cells in Graves' hyperthyroidism and ophthalmopathy (dated by TCRdb to about 2019). In the study overall: Peripheral blood was sampled at the time of initial diagnosis, prior to any treatment. The study also compared thyroid tissue and blood T-cell repertoires from more than five Graves' hyperthyroidism patients. Whether ophthalmopathy could be predicted prospectively was tested in an independent validation cohort made up of 18 to 20 hyperthyroidism patients plus 17 patients who later progressed to ophthalmopathy. The paper describes TCR Vbeta CDR3 sequencing of around 130 peripheral blood samples, made up of some 40 ophthalmopathy patients, around 78 hyperthyroidism patients and approximately 17 progressor patients. The roughly 94 discovery patients were randomly divided into training and test sets at a 7:3 ratio. Following sampling, methimazole starting at 30 mg daily was given to hyperthyroidism patients, and high-dose intravenous methylprednisolone was given to ophthalmopathy patients. TCR V-J signatures able to tell the groups apart were searched for in a discovery cohort of 100 or so patients, of whom about 40 had Graves' ophthalmopathy and around 58 had stable Graves' hyperthyroidism. The study at large found these results: No statistical method was used to set the sample size in advance, and investigators knew the group allocation. Most expanded thyroid clonotypes (frequency above 0.001) were also detected in blood, a finding suggesting that blood repertoires may reflect thyroid immune responses. Ophthalmopathy was separated from stable hyperthyroidism by a 13 V-J signature model, with roughly 88% sensitivity and about 81% specificity obtained in cross-validation and 80%/75% obtained in testing. In validation, the model predicted progression to ophthalmopathy a median of around 6.5 months before onset, with approximately 71% sensitivity and nearly 75% specificity.

Stable Graves' hyperthyroidism was defined as no progression to ophthalmopathy during 18 months of follow-up. Hyperthyroidism patients were newly diagnosed, had a disease duration of under 2 months, and were aged 18 to 65 years. The study excluded patients with uncontrolled infections, other autoimmune diseases, pregnancy or lactation. Diagnoses were established on the basis of clinical symptoms, serum thyroxine and TRAb, thyroid ultrasound, and orbital computed tomography. Ficoll-Paque density gradient centrifugation was used to isolate PBMCs from under 11 ml of fresh peripheral blood. Total RNA was extracted with Trizol reagent, and quality was checked on an Agilent 2100 Bioanalyzer. For this clonotype: Its antigen is not yet known. Base qualities are not recorded, but no much larger clone differs from it by a single base.

The TCR beta CDR3 regions were amplified from the RNA transcripts. A first-round RT-PCR of the TCR CDR3 used the HTBI primer set with the Qiagen OneStep RT-PCR kit. A second multiplex PCR round built the libraries, followed by size selection and purification. The libraries were sequenced on an Illumina HiSeq2000 using paired-end 100 bp reads. In the authors' own workflow: SOAPnuke was used to process the raw data, with reads discarded if the reads contained adapters or uncalled bases, had a mean Phred below 15, or lacked an exact constant-primer or identifier match. High-quality paired reads were merged using COPE v1.2.5, and each unique nucleotide sequence was defined as a clonotype. MiTCR v1.1 was used to align the clonotypes against IMGT TRBV, TRBD and TRBJ reference segments. The analysis was restricted to V-J combinations with a frequency above 0.0001, which together covered 98% to 99.2% of the repertoires. A TCS score was defined as the ratio of F50 (clonal expansion) to E x V (chaos), with BLOSUM62-based TCRdist applied between CDR3 peptides within each V-J. Welch's t-statistics and random forest reduced fewer than 550 V-J features to 13, which were used in a naive Bayes classifier (R e1071). In-frame beta chains were kept once TCRdb had trimmed the public reads at Q25 with fastp and called clones with MiXCR. Entries that share a CDR3 protein sequence are merged under the most common genes and DNA. The V and J calls and clone size are TCRdb's, not the authors'. The sample table shows roughly 200,000 distinct CDR3 sequences, and around a sixth are seen once. The ten largest clones represent about 50% of the sample.

Trimmed from V: 5 bases; trimmed from J: 4 bases; junction bases lacking a gene match: 11. The CDR3 measures 17 amino acids from cysteine to phenylalanine. The retained sequence is limited to the CDR3, 51 bases, with the frame set at the first base. The CDR1 and CDR2 encoded by the germline V gene are SGHAT and FQNNGV. The V and J genes are TRBV11-2 and TRBJ2-7; TRBD2 matches 13 bases in the middle. This clonotype was sampled from a woman aged 50 to 65 with Graves' hyperthyroidism. Input material: blood. The DNA reads as follows: TGTGCCAGCAGCCAAGGAGGGACTAGCGGGATAGGATACGAGCAGTACTTC. The translation is CASSQGGTSGIGYEQYF.